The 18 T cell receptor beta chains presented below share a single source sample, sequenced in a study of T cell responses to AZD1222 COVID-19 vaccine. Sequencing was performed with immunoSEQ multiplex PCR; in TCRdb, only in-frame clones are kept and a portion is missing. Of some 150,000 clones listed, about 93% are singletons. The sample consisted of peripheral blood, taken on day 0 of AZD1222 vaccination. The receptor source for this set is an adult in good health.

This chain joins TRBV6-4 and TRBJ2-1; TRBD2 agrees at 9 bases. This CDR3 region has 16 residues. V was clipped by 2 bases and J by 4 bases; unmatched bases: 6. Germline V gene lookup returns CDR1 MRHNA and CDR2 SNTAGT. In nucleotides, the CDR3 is TGTGCCAGCAGTGACCTCGGCGGGAGGGCTTACAATGAGCAGTTCTTC. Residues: CASSDLGGRAYNEQFF.

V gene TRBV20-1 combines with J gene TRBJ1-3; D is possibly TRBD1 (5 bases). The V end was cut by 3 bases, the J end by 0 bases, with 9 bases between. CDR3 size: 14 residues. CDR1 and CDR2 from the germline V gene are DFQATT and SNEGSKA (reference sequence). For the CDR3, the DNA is TGCAGTGCTAGTGACAGAGCCTCTGGAAACACCATATATTTT. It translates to CSASDRASGNTIYF.

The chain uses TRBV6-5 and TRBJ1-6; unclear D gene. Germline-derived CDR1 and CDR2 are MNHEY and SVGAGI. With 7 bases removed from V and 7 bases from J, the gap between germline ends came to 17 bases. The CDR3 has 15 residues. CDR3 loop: CASTGPPGGNSPLHF. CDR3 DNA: TGTGCCAGCACCGGTCCACCTGGTGGGAATTCACCCCTCCACTTT.

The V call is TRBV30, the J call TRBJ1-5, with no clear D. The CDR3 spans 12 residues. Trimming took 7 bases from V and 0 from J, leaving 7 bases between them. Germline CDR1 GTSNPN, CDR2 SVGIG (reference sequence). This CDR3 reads CAFSNSNQPQHF. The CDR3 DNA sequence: TGTGCCTTTTCCAATAGCAATCAGCCCCAGCATTTT. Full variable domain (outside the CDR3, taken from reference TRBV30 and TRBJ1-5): SQTIHQWPATLVQPVGSPLSLECTVEGTSNPNLYWYRQAAGRGLQLLFYSVGIGQISSEVPQNLSASRPQDRQFILSSKKLLLSDSGFYLCAFSNSNQPQHFGDGTRLSIL.

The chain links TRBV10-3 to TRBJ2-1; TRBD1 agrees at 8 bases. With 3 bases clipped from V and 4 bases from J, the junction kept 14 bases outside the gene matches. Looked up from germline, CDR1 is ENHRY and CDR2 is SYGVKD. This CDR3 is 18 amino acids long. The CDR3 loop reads CAISDQGGRDRRYNEQFF. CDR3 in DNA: TGTGCCATCAGTGACCAAGGAGGTCGGGACAGGAGGTACAATGAGCAGTTCTTC.

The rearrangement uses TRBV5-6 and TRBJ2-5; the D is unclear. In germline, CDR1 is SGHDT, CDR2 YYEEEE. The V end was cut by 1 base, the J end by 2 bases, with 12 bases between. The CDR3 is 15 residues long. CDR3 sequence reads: CASSLRRFGQETQYF. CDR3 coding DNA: TGTGCCAGCAGCTTGAGAAGGTTCGGGCAAGAGACCCAGTACTTC.

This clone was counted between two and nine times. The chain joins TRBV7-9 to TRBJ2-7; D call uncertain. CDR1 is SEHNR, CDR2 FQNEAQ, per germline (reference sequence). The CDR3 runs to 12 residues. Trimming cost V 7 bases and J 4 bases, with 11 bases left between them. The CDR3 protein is CASTDRQYEQYF. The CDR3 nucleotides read TGTGCCAGCACCGATCGTCAATACGAGCAGTACTTC.

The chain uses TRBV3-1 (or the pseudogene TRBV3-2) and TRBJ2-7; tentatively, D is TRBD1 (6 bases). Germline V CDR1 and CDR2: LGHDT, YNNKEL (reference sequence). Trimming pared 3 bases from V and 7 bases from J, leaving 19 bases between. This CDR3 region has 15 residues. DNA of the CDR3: TGTGCCAGCAGCCACAGGCAAGGGACATTCGGGGAGCAGTACTTC. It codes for CASSHRQGTFGEQYF.

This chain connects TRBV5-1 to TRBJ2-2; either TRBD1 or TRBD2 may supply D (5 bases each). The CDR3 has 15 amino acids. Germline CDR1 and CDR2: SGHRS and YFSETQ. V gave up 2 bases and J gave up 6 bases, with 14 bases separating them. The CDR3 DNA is TGCGCCAGCAGCTTAACGGGGCGACAATCCGGGGAGCTGTTTTTT. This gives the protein CASSLTGRQSGELFF.

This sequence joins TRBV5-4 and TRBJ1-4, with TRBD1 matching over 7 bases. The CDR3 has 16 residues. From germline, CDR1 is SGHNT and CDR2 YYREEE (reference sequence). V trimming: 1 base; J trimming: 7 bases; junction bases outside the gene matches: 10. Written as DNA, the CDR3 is TGTGCCAGCAGCTTGAATCGGCAGGGGGGAAGTGAAAAACTGTTTTTT. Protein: CASSLNRQGGSEKLFF.

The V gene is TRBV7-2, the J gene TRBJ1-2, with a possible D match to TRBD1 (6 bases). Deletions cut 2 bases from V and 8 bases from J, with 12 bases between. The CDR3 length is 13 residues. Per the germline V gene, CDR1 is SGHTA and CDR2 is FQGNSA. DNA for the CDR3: TGTGCCAGCAGCTTAACGGCCAGGGGCGGCTACACCTTC. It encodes CASSLTARGGYTF.

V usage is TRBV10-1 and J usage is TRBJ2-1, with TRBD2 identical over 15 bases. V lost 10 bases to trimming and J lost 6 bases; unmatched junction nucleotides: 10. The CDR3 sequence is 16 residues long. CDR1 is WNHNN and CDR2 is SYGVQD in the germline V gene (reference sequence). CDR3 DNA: TGCGCCATCGTGACCGGGACTAGCGGGAGGCTCAATGAGCAGTTCTTC. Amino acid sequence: CAIVTGTSGRLNEQFF.

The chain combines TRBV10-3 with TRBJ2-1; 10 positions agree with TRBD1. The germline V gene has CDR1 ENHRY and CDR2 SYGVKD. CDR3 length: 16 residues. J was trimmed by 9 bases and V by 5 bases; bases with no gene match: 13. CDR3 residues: CAISNPGQGVDGEQFF. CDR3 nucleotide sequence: TGTGCCATCAGTAATCCTGGACAGGGGGTCGATGGTGAGCAGTTCTTC.

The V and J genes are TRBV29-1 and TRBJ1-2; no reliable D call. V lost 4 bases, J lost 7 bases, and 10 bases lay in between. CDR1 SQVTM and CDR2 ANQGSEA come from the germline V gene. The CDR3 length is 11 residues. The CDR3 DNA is TGCAGCGTTGTGGTCGGACGTGGCTACACCTTC. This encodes CSVVVGRGYTF.

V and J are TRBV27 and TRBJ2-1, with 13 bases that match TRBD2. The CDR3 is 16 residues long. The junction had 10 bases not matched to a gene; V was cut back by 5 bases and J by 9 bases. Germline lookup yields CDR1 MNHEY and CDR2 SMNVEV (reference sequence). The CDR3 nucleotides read TGTGCCAGCAGTCCCTTACTAGCGGGAGGGCCGGGTGAGCAGTTCTTC. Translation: CASSPLLAGGPGEQFF.

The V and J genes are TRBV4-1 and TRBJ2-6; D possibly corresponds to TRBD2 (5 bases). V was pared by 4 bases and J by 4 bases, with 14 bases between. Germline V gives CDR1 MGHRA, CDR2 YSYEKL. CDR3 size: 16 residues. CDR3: CASSPLGKRGANVLTF. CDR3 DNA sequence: TGCGCCAGCAGCCCTCTCGGGAAGAGGGGGGCCAACGTCCTGACTTTC.

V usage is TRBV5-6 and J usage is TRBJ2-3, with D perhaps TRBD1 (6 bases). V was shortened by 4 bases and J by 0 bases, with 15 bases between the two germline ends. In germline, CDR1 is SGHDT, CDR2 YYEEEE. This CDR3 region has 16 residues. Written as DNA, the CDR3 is TGTGCCAGCAGCGATCCCATCGACAGGAGCACAGATACGCAGTATTTT. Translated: CASSDPIDRSTDTQYF.

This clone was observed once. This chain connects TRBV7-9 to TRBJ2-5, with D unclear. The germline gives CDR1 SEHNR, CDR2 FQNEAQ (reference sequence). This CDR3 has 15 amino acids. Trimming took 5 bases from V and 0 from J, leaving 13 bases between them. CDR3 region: CASSARDVYQETQYF. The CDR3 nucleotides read TGTGCCAGCAGCGCCCGAGACGTTTACCAAGAGACCCAGTACTTC.